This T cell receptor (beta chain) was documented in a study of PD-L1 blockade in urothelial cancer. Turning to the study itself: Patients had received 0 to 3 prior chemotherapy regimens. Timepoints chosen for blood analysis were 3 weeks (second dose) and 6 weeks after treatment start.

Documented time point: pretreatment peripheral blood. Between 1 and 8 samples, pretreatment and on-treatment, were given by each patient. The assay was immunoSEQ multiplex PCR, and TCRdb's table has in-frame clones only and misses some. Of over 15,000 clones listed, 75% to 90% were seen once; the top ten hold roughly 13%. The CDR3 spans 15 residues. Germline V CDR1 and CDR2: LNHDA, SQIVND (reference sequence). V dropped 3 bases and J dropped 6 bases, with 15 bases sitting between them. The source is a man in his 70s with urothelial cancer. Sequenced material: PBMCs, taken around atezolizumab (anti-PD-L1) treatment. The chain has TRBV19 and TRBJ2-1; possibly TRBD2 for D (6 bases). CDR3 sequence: CASSMSGVRGNEQFF. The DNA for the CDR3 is TGTGCCAGTAGTATGTCGGGGGTCCGGGGCAATGAGCAGTTCTTC.